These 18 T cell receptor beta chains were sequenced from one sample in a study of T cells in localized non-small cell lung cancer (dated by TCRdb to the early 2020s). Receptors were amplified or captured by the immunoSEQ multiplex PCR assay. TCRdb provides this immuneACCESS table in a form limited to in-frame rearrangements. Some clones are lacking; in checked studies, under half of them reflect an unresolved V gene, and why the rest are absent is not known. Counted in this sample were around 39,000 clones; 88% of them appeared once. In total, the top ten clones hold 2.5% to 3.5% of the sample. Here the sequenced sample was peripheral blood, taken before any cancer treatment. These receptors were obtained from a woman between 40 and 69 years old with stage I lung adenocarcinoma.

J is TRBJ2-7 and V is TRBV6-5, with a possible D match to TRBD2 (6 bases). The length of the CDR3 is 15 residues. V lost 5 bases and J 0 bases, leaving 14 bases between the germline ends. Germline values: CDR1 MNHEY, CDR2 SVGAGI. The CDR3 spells CASSAWGGDSYEQYF. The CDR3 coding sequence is TGTGCCAGCAGTGCCTGGGGCGGGGACTCCTACGAGCAGTACTTC.

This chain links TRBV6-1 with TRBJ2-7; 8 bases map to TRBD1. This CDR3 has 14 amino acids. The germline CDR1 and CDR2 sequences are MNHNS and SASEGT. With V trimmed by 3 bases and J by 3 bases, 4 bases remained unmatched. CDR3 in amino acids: CASSEGTGLYEQYF. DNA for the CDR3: TGTGCCAGCAGTGAGGGGACAGGACTCTACGAGCAGTACTTC.

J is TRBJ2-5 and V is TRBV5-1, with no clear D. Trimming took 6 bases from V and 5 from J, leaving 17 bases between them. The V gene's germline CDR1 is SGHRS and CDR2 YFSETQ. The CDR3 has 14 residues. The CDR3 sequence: CASTRAIDGETQYF. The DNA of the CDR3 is TGCGCCAGCACCCGGGCTATCGATGGGGAGACCCAGTACTTC.

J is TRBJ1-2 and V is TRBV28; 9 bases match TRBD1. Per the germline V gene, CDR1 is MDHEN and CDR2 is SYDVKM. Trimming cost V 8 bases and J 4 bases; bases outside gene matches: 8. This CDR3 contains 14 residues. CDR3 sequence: CASGGGQGSYGYTF. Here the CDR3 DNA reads TGTGCCAGCGGCGGAGGACAGGGGAGCTATGGCTACACCTTC.

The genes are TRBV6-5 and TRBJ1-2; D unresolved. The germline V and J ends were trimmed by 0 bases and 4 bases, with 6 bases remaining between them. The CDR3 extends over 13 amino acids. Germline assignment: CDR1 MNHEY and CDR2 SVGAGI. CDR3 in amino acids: CASSYSQAYGYTF. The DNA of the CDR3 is TGTGCCAGCAGTTACTCCCAGGCCTATGGCTACACCTTC.

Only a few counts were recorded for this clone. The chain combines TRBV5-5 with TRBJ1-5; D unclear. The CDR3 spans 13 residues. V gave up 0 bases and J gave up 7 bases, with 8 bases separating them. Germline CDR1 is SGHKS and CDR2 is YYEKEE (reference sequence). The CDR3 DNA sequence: TGTGCCAGCAGCTTGGTTTGGAGGCAGCCCCAGCATTTT. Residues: CASSLVWRQPQHF.

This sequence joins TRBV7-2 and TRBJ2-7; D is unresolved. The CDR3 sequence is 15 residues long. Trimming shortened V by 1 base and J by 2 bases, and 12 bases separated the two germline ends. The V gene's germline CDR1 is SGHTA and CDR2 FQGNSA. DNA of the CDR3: TGTGCCAGCAGCTTAGTCGGGCCCCGCCCCTACGAGCAGTACTTC. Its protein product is CASSLVGPRPYEQYF.

CDR3: CASSGQIQETQYF. Here the CDR3 DNA reads TGTGCCAGCAGTGGACAGATCCAAGAGACCCAGTACTTC. The V call is TRBV2, the J call TRBJ2-5, with D possibly TRBD1 on 5 matching bases. CDR3 length: 13 residues. V gave up 4 bases and J gave up 1 base, with 7 bases separating them. CDR1 SNHLY and CDR2 FYNNEI come from the germline V gene.

This chain's CDR3 is CASSFGTSGNGELFF. The CDR3 nucleotides are TGCGCCAGCAGCTTCGGGACTAGCGGTAACGGGGAGCTGTTTTTT. This chain uses TRBV5-1 with TRBJ2-2, with 11 bases that match TRBD2. CDR1 and CDR2 (germline): SGHRS, YFSETQ. The CDR3 length is 15 residues. J gave up 7 bases and V 2 bases, and 4 bases lay outside the gene matches.

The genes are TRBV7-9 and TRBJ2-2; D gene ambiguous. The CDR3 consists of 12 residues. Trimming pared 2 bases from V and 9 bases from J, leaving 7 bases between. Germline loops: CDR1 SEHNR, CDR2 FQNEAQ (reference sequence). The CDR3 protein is CASSLTVRELFF. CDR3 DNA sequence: TGTGCCAGCAGCTTAACGGTCCGGGAGCTGTTTTTT.

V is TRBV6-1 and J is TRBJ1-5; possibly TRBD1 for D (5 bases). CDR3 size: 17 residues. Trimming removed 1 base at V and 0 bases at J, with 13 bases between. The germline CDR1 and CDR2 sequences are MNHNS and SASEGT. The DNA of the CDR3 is TGTGCCAGCAGTGAAGACACAGGAATCTATAGCAATCAGCCCCAGCATTTT. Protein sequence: CASSEDTGIYSNQPQHF.

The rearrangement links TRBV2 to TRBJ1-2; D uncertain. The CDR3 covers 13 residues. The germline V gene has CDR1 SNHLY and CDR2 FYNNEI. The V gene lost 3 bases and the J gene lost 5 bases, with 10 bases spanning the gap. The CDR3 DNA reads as TGTGCCAGCAGTGAGTGGGAGGAGTATGGCTACACCTTC. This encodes CASSEWEEYGYTF.

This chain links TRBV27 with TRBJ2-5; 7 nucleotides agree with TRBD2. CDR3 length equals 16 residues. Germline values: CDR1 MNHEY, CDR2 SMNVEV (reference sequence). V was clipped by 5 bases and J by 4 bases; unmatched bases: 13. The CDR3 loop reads CASSPLGGGLGETQYF. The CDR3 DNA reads TGTGCCAGCAGTCCCCTTGGGGGAGGGTTGGGAGAGACCCAGTACTTC.

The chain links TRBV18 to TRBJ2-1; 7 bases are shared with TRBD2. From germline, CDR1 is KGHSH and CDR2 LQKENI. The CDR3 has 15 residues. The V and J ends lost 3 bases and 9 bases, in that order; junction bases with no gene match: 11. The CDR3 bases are TGTGCCAGCTCACCTCCCCTTGAGCGGGAAGGTGAGCAGTTCTTC. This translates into CASSPPLEREGEQFF. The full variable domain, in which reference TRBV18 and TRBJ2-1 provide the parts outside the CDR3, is NAGVMQNPRHLVRRRGQEARLRCSPMKGHSHVYWYRQLPEEGLKFMVYLQKENIIDESGMPKERFSAEFPKEGPSILRIQQVVRGDSAAYFCASSPPLEREGEQFFGPGTRLTVL.

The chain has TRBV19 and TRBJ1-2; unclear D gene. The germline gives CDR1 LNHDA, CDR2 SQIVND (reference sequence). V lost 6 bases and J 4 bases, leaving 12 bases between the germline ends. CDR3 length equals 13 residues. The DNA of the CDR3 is TGTGCCAGTAGCAATGGGGAGCCCTATGGCTACACCTTC. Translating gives CASSNGEPYGYTF.

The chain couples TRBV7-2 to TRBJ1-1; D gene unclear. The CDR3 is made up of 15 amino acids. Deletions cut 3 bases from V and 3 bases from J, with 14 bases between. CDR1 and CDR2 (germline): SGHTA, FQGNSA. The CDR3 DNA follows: TGTGCCAGCAGCTTTGATACGGTTTTTTACACTGAAGCTTTCTTT. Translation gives CASSFDTVFYTEAFF.

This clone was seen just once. In DNA, the CDR3 is TGTGCCAGCAGTTGGGCAGGGAGAGGGAATCAGCCCCAGCATTTT. It specifies CASSWAGRGNQPQHF. The chain carries TRBV28 and TRBJ1-5; D is possibly TRBD1 (5 bases). V was pared by 4 bases and J by 4 bases, with 14 bases between. The CDR3 spans 15 residues. Germline assignment: CDR1 MDHEN and CDR2 SYDVKM.

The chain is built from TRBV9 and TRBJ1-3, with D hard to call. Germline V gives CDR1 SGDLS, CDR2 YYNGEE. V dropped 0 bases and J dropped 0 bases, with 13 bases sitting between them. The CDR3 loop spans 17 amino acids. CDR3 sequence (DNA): TGTGCCAGCAGCGTAGACCCAGGCCCGGGCTCTGGAAACACCATATATTTT. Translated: CASSVDPGPGSGNTIYF.